This TCR beta chain was identified during a study of radiation and T cells in renal cell carcinoma (dated by TCRdb to 2019 to 2021). Describing the broader study: Samples were obtained from a clinical trial, in which 15 Gy stereotactic body radiation therapy was delivered to primary renal cell carcinomas and nephrectomy was performed 4 weeks later. In the 53 samples combined, around 3.9 million unique CDR3 nucleotide sequences were found, encoding about 3 million unique CDR3 amino acid sequences. A total of 53 samples underwent TCR beta sequencing, made up of approximately 26 tumors and about 27 peripheral blood samples.

This clone showed up just once. The specificity of this receptor is unknown. Within one base of it there is no much larger clone, and no base qualities were kept. On the study overall, not on this receptor specifically: Tracking of blood repertoire dynamics stopped at less than five weeks after treatment, with no follow-up past that point. Because pretreatment tumor biopsies were not available, the study could not determine whether clonotypes were already present within the tumor at baseline. Because the trial had a single-armed design, the trial could not examine how radiation dose or scheduling affected the TCR repertoire. Top tumor clonotypes rose in blood from baseline to 2 weeks post-radiation, then contracted by 4 weeks, suggesting transient expansion of tumor-resident clones.

TCR beta libraries were generated from genomic DNA with the immunoSEQ kit, following the manufacturer's recommendations. Library preparation used a first multiplex PCR with proprietary primers, then a second PCR adding unique barcodes, with bead cleanups after each round. Each sample batch included a kit-provided positive control reaction and a negative control reaction. The final libraries were assessed on an Agilent 4200 TapeStation D1000 ScreenTape, pooled by volume, and quantified by qPCR. Sequencing was performed on an Illumina NextSeq500 using a MidOutput 150-cycle cartridge, with 156 Read1 cycles, 15 Index1 cycles, and the kit custom primers. The pooled library was loaded at 0.8 to 1 pM with a 20% PhiX control spike-in. The study's processing was this. The vendor-processed data were analyzed in R, and a clonotype was defined as all T cells that share the same CDR3 nucleotide sequence. In the clone abundance analyses, frequencies were normalized to the 10,000 most abundant clones in each sample. Before analysis, public T cell clones were removed, and these numbered fewer than five per sample on average. Tumor-enriched clonotypes and baseline blood-enriched clonotypes were defined as those with an abundance difference of at least 32-fold between compartments. A beta-binomial differential abundance model was used to identify clonotypes that expanded or contracted between blood time points. Similarity between tumor and blood repertoires was quantified using the Baroni-Urbani and Buser coefficient, and groups were compared with two-tailed Wilcoxon tests in R. Not all clones reach the TCRdb copy of this immuneACCESS table, which keeps in-frame sequences only. Checked studies attribute under half of the gap to unresolved V genes and leave the rest unexplained. V and J calls plus clone size are reproduced from that table; the DNA served to infer D and trimming. This sample lists 130,000 or so clones; roughly 88% were detected once. The ten largest clones add up to 12% of the sample.

The sample's time point label, decoded: baseline pretreatment blood. What this sample's treatment or condition label stands for: 15 Gy SBRT to primary tumor, nephrectomy 4 weeks later. To follow tumor-enriched clonotypes, peripheral blood was collected serially from radiation-treated patients at baseline and again at 2 weeks and 4 weeks after SBRT. Every patient's renal cell carcinoma showed clear cell pathology. The QIAamp DNA Blood Mini Kit (Qiagen) was used to prepare genomic DNA for TCR sequencing. The analyses included only samples that passed all quality control checks. The CDR3 holds 16 amino acids from the cysteine to the phenylalanine. Only the CDR3 region is kept as DNA, spanning 48 bases read in frame from base 1. Here V drops 6 bases and J drops 0 bases, and the junction holds 7 bases not matched to any gene. CDR1 LGHNT and CDR2 FRNRAP are derived from the germline V gene.

Source: blood, taken from a patient whose treatment included radiotherapy and nephrectomy. This TCR derives from a woman aged 50 to 60 with renal cell carcinoma. The V and J genes are TRBV12-5 and TRBJ2-4; 8 middle bases align to TRBD1. This receptor has the CDR3 CASGAGTGLAKNIQYF. The bases are TGTGCTAGTGGGGCCGGGACAGGATTAGCCAAAAACATTCAGTACTTC.